One and the same sample provided the 23 T cell receptor beta chains below, sequenced in a study of graft-versus-host responses after intestinal transplantation. TCRdb's copy holds only in-frame clones and misses some; the assay was immunoSEQ multiplex PCR. The sample shows about 26,000 clones, roughly 87% of them seen only once. No cognate antigen is known for these TCRs. Sequenced material: unstimulated CD4+ T cells sorted from spleen or lymph node cells, taken before intestinal transplant. All receptors derive from a human donor who received an intestinal transplant.

In nucleotides, the CDR3 is TGTGCCAGTAGTCCCACCGGCGGGCATTCTGAAGCTTTCTTT. This translates into CASSPTGGHSEAFF. The chain recombines TRBV19 with TRBJ1-1; D is undetermined. Germline CDR1 and CDR2: LNHDA and SQIVND (reference sequence). The CDR3 spans 14 residues. The V end was cut by 5 bases, the J end by 6 bases, with 16 bases between.

The chain couples TRBV6-1 to TRBJ2-5, with TRBD1 matching over 12 bases. Trimming at V came to 6 bases and at J to 5 bases, leaving 7 bases not matched to a gene. The CDR3 sequence is 15 residues long. Per germline, CDR1 MNHNS and CDR2 SASEGT. The CDR3 here is CASRWDRGREETQYF. For the CDR3, the DNA is TGTGCCAGCAGGTGGGACAGGGGGCGCGAGGAGACCCAGTACTTC.

The chain uses TRBV7-2 and TRBJ2-2, with unresolved D. CDR3 length: 15 residues. Looked up from germline, CDR1 is SGHTA and CDR2 is FQGNSA. Trimming took 1 base from V and 2 from J, leaving 8 bases between them. This chain's CDR3 is CASSLGVANTGELFF. The CDR3 region has the DNA TGTGCCAGCAGCTTAGGGGTAGCAAACACCGGGGAGCTGTTTTTT.

This clone was counted a few times. The chain has TRBV10-3 and TRBJ2-2, with 11 bases identical to TRBD2. Trimming at V came to 3 bases and at J to 7 bases, leaving 4 bases not matched to a gene. This CDR3 has 15 amino acids. CDR1 is ENHRY, CDR2 SYGVKD, per germline. The CDR3 DNA follows: TGTGCCATCAGTGATAGCGGGAGGGATGGCGGGGAGCTGTTTTTT. Its protein is CAISDSGRDGGELFF.

This chain joins TRBV6-6 and TRBJ2-5, with D possibly matching TRBD2 (7 bases). V was shortened by 5 bases and J by 2 bases, with 12 bases between the two germline ends. The CDR3 extends over 14 amino acids. Germline CDR1 reads MNHNY; CDR2 reads SVGAGI (reference sequence). The CDR3, as DNA: TGTGCCAGCAGTGGGGGGGCCACACAAGAGACCCAGTACTTC. Its translation: CASSGGATQETQYF.

The V and J genes are TRBV5-1 and TRBJ2-3; 10 positions match TRBD2. Germline V gives CDR1 SGHRS, CDR2 YFSETQ. There are 17 residues in the CDR3. V shed 4 bases and J 2 bases; nucleotides not matched to a gene: 10. The CDR3 nucleotides read TGCGCCAGCAGCCAGTCAACTAGCGGGGCTTTCACAGATACGCAGTATTTT. Translation gives CASSQSTSGAFTDTQYF.

V and J are TRBV7-2 and TRBJ2-2; 8 bases agree with TRBD2. CDR1 is SGHTA, CDR2 FQGNSA, per germline. J gave up 5 bases and V 4 bases, and 12 bases lay outside the gene matches. CDR3 length: 17 amino acids. CDR3 region: CASSSPRRGALTGELFF. In nucleotides, the CDR3 is TGTGCCAGCAGCTCCCCGCGGCGGGGGGCGCTGACCGGGGAGCTGTTTTTT.

The rearrangement uses TRBV11-1 and TRBJ1-1; D gene ambiguous. V lost 2 bases and J 5 bases, leaving 9 bases between the germline ends. Per the germline V gene, CDR1 is SGHAT and CDR2 is FQDESV (reference sequence). The CDR3 length is 13 residues. The CDR3: CASSLPEGTEAFF. The CDR3 nucleotides are TGTGCCAGCAGCTTACCTGAGGGAACTGAAGCTTTCTTT.

V gene TRBV27 combines with J gene TRBJ2-7, with D possibly being TRBD2 (5 bases). The CDR3 consists of 15 residues. V was cut by 6 bases and J by 0 bases, with 15 bases left in between. CDR1 MNHEY and CDR2 SMNVEV come from the germline V gene (reference sequence). Written as DNA, the CDR3 is TGTGCCAGCAGACATACCCGGGGTGCCTCCTACGAGCAGTACTTC. It encodes CASRHTRGASYEQYF.

The chain combines TRBV11-2 with TRBJ2-3; 9 nucleotides agree with TRBD2. Germline V gene lookup returns CDR1 SGHAT and CDR2 FQNNGV. J lost 2 bases, V lost 6 bases, and 6 bases had no gene match. This CDR3 region has 15 residues. Here the CDR3 reads CASRTVAGVTDTQYF. The CDR3 coding sequence is TGTGCCAGCAGAACAGTAGCGGGAGTCACAGATACGCAGTATTTT. Full variable domain (remainder filled in from reference TRBV11-2 and TRBJ2-3): EAGVAQSPRYKIIEKRQSVAFWCNPISGHATLYWYQQILGQGPKLLIQFQNNGVVDDSQLPKDRFSAERLKGVDSTLKIQPAKLEDSAVYLCASRTVAGVTDTQYFGPGTRLTVL.

The chain uses TRBV19 and TRBJ2-7; 8 positions agree with TRBD1. The CDR3 contains 16 residues. J lost 6 bases, V lost 0 bases, and 10 bases had no gene match. Looked up from germline, CDR1 is LNHDA and CDR2 is SQIVND (reference sequence). Here the CDR3 reads CASSIDTGTGLREQYF. DNA for the CDR3: TGTGCCAGTAGTATAGACACCGGGACAGGCCTCCGCGAGCAGTACTTC.

The chain employs TRBV21-1 and TRBJ1-5. TRBV21-1 constitutes a pseudogene. This CDR3 has 12 residues. In DNA form, the CDR3 reads TGTGCCAGCAGCAAAGAAGCGCAGCCCCAGCATTTT. It specifies CASSKEAQPQHF.

The chain couples TRBV5-1 to TRBJ2-5; perhaps TRBD1 as D (5 bases). The germline V gene encodes CDR1 SGHRS and CDR2 YFSETQ. V was trimmed by 5 bases and J by 5 bases, leaving 13 bases between them. The CDR3 spans 13 residues. CDR3 residues: CASSPGASETQYF. DNA of the CDR3: TGCGCCAGCAGTCCTGGGGCCTCCGAGACCCAGTACTTC.

In its sample, this clone was seen a few times. This chain connects TRBV5-1 to TRBJ2-7; 12 bases fit TRBD2. The J segment lost 7 bases and the V segment lost 0 bases, leaving 11 bases of the junction unmatched. Germline V gene lookup returns CDR1 SGHRS and CDR2 YFSETQ. The CDR3 runs to 17 residues. Written as DNA, the CDR3 is TGCGCCAGCAGCTTGGGGCTAGCGGGAGGGCCCTCGGGAGAGCAGTACTTC. Amino acids: CASSLGLAGGPSGEQYF.

This clone turned up a few times. V and J are TRBV9 and TRBJ2-2; tentatively, D is TRBD2 (6 bases). The germline gives CDR1 SGDLS, CDR2 YYNGEE. V dropped 0 bases and J dropped 4 bases, with 13 bases sitting between them. This CDR3 is built from 16 residues. CDR3 region: CASSVAGVGSTGELFF. DNA for the CDR3: TGTGCCAGCAGCGTAGCGGGGGTTGGAAGCACCGGGGAGCTGTTTTTT. Full variable domain (rest looked up from reference TRBV9 and TRBJ2-2): DSGVTQTPKHLITATGQRVTLRCSPRSGDLSVYWYQQSLDQGLQFLIQYYNGEERAKGNILERFSAQQFPDLHSELNLSSLELGDSALYFCASSVAGVGSTGELFFGEGSRLTVL.

This clone was recorded once. The rearrangement uses TRBV19 and TRBJ2-3, with D tentatively TRBD2 (6 bases). Trimming cost V 5 bases and J 4 bases, with 16 bases left between them. From germline, CDR1 is LNHDA and CDR2 SQIVND (reference sequence). The CDR3 length is 15 residues. The CDR3: CASSQNFGSPDTQYF. The DNA for the CDR3 is TGTGCCAGTAGTCAAAATTTCGGGAGCCCAGATACGCAGTATTTT.

The V call is TRBV6-1, the J call TRBJ2-7, with D uncertain. Germline CDR1 is MNHNS and CDR2 is SASEGT. The CDR3 extends over 15 amino acids. V shed 1 base and J shed 3 bases, with 13 bases lying between them. The CDR3 is CASSEGWDRNYEQYF. In nucleotides, the CDR3 is TGTGCCAGCAGTGAAGGGTGGGATCGAAACTACGAGCAGTACTTC.

V is TRBV4-1 and J is TRBJ2-5; TRBD1 might be the D (7 bases). The DNA end favors TRBJ2-7, so the J call may be wrong. Germline V gene sequence: CDR1 MGHRA, CDR2 YSYEKL. This CDR3 contains 16 residues. CDR3 nucleotide sequence: TGCGCCAGCAGCCAAGATTGGAGGGGGCGCCCCTACGAGCAGTACTTC. This gives the protein CASSQDWRGRPYEQYF.

The genes are TRBV4-1 and TRBJ2-5; the match to TRBD2 covers 14 bases. CDR1 is MGHRA and CDR2 is YSYEKL in the germline V gene. V shed 0 bases and J 5 bases; nucleotides not matched to a gene: 5. The CDR3 contains 17 residues. The CDR3 protein is CASSQEPGLAGAETQYF. As DNA, the CDR3 is TGCGCCAGCAGCCAAGAACCGGGACTAGCGGGAGCGGAGACCCAGTACTTC.

The chain recombines TRBV27 with TRBJ1-5; D gene unclear. Germline assignment: CDR1 MNHEY and CDR2 SMNVEV (reference sequence). This CDR3 has 15 amino acids. V was trimmed by 4 bases and J by 5 bases, leaving 15 bases between them. CDR3 sequence: CASSSGPFPYQPQHF. The CDR3 DNA follows: TGTGCCAGCAGTTCCGGTCCATTCCCTTATCAGCCCCAGCATTTT.

The chain recombines TRBV4-2 with TRBJ2-5; D is perhaps TRBD2 (5 bases). CDR3 length: 15 residues. Trimming removed 1 base at V and 2 bases at J, with 11 bases between. CDR1 and CDR2 (germline): LGHNA, YNFKEQ. The CDR3 nucleotides are TGTGCCAGCAGCCAAGTCTGGTCGGGACAAGAGACCCAGTACTTC. Translating gives CASSQVWSGQETQYF.

The chain links TRBV11-1 to TRBJ2-5, with 7 bases identical to TRBD2. The CDR3 is made up of 12 amino acids. Trimming at V came to 3 bases and at J to 5 bases, leaving 0 bases not matched to a gene. In germline, CDR1 is SGHAT, CDR2 FQDESV (reference sequence). The CDR3 spells CASSFGRETQYF. CDR3 DNA sequence: TGTGCCAGCAGCTTCGGGAGGGAGACCCAGTACTTC.

This clone was observed once. The chain has TRBV9 and TRBJ2-7; D tentatively reads TRBD1 or TRBD2 (7 bases each). The CDR3 is 15 amino acids. Between the trimmed V and J ends, which lost 3 bases and 0 bases, there was a span of 13 bases. Germline loops: CDR1 SGDLS, CDR2 YYNGEE. The CDR3 spells CASSGGGGSSYEQYF. DNA for the CDR3: TGTGCCAGCAGCGGAGGGGGCGGGAGCTCCTACGAGCAGTACTTC.